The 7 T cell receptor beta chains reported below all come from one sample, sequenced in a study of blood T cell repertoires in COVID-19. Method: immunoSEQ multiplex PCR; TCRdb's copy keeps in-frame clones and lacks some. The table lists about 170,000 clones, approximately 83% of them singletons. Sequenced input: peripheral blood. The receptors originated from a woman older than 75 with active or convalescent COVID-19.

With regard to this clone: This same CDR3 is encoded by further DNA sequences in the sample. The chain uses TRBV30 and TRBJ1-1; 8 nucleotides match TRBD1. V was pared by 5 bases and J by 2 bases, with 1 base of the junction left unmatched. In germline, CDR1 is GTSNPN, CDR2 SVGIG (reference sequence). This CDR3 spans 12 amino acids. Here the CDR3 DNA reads TGTGCCTGGGACAGGGGAAACACTGAAGCTTTCTTT. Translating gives CAWDRGNTEAFF.

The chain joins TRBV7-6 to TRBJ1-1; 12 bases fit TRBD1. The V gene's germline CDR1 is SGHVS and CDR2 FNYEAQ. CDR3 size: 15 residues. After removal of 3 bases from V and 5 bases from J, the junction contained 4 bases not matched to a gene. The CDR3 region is CASSLGQGAQTEAFF. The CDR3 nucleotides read TGTGCCAGCAGCTTGGGACAGGGGGCGCAGACTGAAGCTTTCTTT.

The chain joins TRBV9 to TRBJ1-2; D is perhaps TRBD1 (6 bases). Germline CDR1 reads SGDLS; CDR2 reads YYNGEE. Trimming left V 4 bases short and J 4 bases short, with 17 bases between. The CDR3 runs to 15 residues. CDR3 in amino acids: CASSQGQGPFYGYTF. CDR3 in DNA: TGTGCCAGCAGCCAAGGGCAGGGGCCGTTCTATGGCTACACCTTC.

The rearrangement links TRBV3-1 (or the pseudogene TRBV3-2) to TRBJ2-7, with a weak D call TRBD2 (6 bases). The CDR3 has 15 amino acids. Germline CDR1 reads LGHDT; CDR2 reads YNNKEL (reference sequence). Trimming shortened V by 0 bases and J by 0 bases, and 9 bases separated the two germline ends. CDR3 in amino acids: CASSQDRGLSYEQYF. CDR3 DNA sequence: TGTGCCAGCAGCCAAGATCGGGGACTCTCCTACGAGCAGTACTTC.

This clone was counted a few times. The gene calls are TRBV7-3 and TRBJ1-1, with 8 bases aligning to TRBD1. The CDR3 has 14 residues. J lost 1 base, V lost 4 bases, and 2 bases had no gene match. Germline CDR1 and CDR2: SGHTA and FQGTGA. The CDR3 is CASSWTGTNTEAFF. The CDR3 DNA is TGTGCCAGCAGCTGGACAGGGACGAACACTGAAGCTTTCTTT.

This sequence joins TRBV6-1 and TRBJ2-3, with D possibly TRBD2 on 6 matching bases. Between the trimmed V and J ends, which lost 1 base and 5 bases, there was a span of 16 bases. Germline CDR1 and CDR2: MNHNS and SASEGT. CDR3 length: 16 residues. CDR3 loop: CASSEGQRVRVDTQYF. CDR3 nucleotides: TGTGCCAGCAGTGAAGGCCAGCGGGTGAGGGTAGATACGCAGTATTTT.

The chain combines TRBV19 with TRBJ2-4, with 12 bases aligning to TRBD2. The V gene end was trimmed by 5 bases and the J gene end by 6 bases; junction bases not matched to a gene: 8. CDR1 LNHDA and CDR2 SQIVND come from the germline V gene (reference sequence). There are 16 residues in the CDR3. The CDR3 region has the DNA TGTGCCAGTAGTTACTCTAGCGGGGGGGCTGGAAACATTCAGTACTTC. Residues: CASSYSSGGAGNIQYF.